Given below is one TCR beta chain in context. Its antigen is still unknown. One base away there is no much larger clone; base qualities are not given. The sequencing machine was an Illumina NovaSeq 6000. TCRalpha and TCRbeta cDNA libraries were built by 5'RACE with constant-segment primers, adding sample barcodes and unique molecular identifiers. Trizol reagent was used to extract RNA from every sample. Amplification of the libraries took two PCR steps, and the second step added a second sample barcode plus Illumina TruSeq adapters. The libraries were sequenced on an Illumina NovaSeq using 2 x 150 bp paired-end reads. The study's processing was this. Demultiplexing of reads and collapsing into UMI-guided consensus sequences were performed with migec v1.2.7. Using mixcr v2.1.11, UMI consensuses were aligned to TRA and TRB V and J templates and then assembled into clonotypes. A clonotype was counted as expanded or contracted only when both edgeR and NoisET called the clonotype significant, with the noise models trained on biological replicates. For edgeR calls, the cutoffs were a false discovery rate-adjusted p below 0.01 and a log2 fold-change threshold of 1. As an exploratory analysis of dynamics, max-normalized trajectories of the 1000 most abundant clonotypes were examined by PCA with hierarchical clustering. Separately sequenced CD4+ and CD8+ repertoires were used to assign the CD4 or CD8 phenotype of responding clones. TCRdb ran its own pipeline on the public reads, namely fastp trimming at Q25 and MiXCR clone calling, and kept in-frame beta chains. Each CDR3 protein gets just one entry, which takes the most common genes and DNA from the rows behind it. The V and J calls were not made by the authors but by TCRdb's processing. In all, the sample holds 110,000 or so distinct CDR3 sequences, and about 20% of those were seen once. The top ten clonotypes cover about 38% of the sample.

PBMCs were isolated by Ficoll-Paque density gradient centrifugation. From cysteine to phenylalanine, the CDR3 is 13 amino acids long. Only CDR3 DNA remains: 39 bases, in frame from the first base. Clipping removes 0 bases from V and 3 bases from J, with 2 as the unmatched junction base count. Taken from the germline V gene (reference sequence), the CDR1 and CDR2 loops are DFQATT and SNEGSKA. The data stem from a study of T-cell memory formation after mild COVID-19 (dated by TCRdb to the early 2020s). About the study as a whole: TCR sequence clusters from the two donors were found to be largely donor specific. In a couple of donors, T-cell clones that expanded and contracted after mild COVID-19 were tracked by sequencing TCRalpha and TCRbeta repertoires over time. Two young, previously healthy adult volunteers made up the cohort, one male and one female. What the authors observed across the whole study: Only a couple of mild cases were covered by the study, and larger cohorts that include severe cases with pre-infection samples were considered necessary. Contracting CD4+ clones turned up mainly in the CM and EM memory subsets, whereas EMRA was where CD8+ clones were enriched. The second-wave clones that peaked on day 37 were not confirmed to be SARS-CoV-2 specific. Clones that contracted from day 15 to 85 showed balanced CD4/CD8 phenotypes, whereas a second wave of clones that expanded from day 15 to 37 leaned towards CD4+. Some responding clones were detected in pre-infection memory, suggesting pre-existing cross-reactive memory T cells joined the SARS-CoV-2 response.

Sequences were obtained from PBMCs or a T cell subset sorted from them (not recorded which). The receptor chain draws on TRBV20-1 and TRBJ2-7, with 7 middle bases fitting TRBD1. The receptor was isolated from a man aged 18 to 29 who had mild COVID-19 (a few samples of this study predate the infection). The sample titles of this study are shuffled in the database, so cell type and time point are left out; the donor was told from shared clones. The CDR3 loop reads CSARDSGGYEQYF. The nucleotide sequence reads TGCAGTGCTAGAGATTCAGGGGGCTACGAGCAGTACTTC.